These 28 T cell receptor beta chains came from one sample sequenced in a study of OX40 agonist ivuxolimab in advanced cancers. Here immunoSEQ multiplex PCR was the method, and the copy in TCRdb shows in-frame clones only, minus some. Of 95,000 to 150,000 clones listed, around 93% are singletons. Here the sequenced sample was CD4+ or CD8+ T cells sorted from blood, taken in a trial of the OX40 agonist ivuxolimab. The receptors stem from an adult with an advanced solid tumor such as melanoma, head and neck, liver or kidney cancer.

This chain connects TRBV6-6 to TRBJ1-2, with D unclear. V was clipped by 0 bases and J by 2 bases, with 7 bases between them. The V gene's germline CDR1 is MNHNY and CDR2 SVGAGI (reference sequence). CDR3 length: 14 amino acids. The CDR3 spells CASSYSGENYGYTF. The CDR3 DNA reads as TGTGCCAGCAGTTACTCGGGAGAAAACTATGGCTACACCTTC.

The J gene is TRBJ2-5, the V gene TRBV2; 8 nucleotides align to TRBD1. The CDR3 consists of 15 residues. V shed 6 bases, J shed 1 base, and the junction held 7 bases outside the gene matches. Germline assignment: CDR1 SNHLY and CDR2 FYNNEI. The CDR3 DNA follows: TGTGCCAGCAGCCGCCGGGACAGGCTCCAAGAGACCCAGTACTTC. It yields the protein CASSRRDRLQETQYF. The full variable domain, with the rest looked up from reference TRBV2 and TRBJ2-5, is EPEVTQTPSHQVTQMGQEVILRCVPISNHLYFYWYRQILGQKVEFLVSFYNNEISEKSEIFDDQFSVERPDGSNFTLKIRSTKLEDSAMYFCASSRRDRLQETQYFGPGTRLLVL.

For the CDR3, the DNA is TGTGCCAGCAGCCTTGACATGGGACAAGAGACCCAGTACTTC. Translated: CASSLDMGQETQYF. The chain uses TRBV5-5 and TRBJ2-5; D not certain. Germline V gene sequence: CDR1 SGHKS, CDR2 YYEKEE (reference sequence). The CDR3 is 14 residues long. Deletions cut 4 bases from V and 2 bases from J, with 12 bases between.

A remark on this clone: The sample has other DNA sequences that encode this CDR3 too. This chain uses TRBV19 with TRBJ1-2, with D unclear. Germline loops: CDR1 LNHDA, CDR2 SQIVND (reference sequence). CDR3 length: 11 amino acids. Trimming removed 0 bases from V and 5 bases from J, with 1 base in between. CDR3 in amino acids: CASSIDYGYTF. Written as DNA, the CDR3 is TGTGCCAGTAGTATAGATTATGGCTACACCTTC.

V is TRBV6-5 and J is TRBJ1-2; D might be TRBD1 (5 bases). The CDR3 covers 14 residues. Per the germline V gene, CDR1 is MNHEY and CDR2 is SVGAGI. Trimming shortened V by 6 bases and J by 4 bases, and 15 bases separated the two germline ends. CDR3 residues: CASREQERGYGYTF. The CDR3 coding sequence is TGTGCCAGCAGAGAGCAAGAAAGGGGCTATGGCTACACCTTC.

The chain combines TRBV27 with TRBJ2-2, with D unclear. Between the trimmed V and J ends, which lost 6 bases and 0 bases, there was a span of 11 bases. Germline-derived CDR1 and CDR2 are MNHEY and SMNVEV (reference sequence). CDR3 length: 15 amino acids. CDR3 DNA: TGTGCCAGCAGCCAGCAGCCAACGAACACCGGGGAGCTGTTTTTT. It yields the protein CASSQQPTNTGELFF.

The chain carries TRBV6-5 and TRBJ1-1; the D gene is possibly TRBD1 (6 bases). CDR3 length: 15 amino acids. Trimming took off 4 bases at V and 0 bases at J, with 12 bases between the two ends. Germline loops: CDR1 MNHEY, CDR2 SVGAGI. The CDR3: CASSSWTVLNTEAFF. The CDR3 DNA sequence: TGTGCCAGCAGTTCCTGGACAGTCCTGAACACTGAAGCTTTCTTT.

The chain recombines TRBV5-1 with TRBJ2-7; 11 nucleotides line up with TRBD2. The CDR3 has 17 residues. The ends lost 4 bases at V and 2 bases at J; junction bases unmatched: 11. The V gene's germline CDR1 is SGHRS and CDR2 YFSETQ. CDR3 nucleotides: TGCGCCAGCAGCCAAGCTTTAACTAGCGGGGGAACCTACGAGCAGTACTTC. Its translation is CASSQALTSGGTYEQYF.

Turning to this clone: The sample contains more than one DNA sequence encoding this CDR3. The rearrangement uses TRBV5-1 and TRBJ2-3; 10 bases match TRBD1. V dropped 3 bases and J dropped 4; count of bases not matched to a gene: 5. The CDR3 consists of 15 residues. The germline V gene has CDR1 SGHRS and CDR2 YFSETQ. CDR3: CASSSGQGGADTQYF. In DNA, the CDR3 is TGCGCCAGCAGCTCCGGACAGGGGGGAGCAGATACGCAGTATTTT.

V gene TRBV4-3 combines with J gene TRBJ2-7; 15 positions match TRBD2. The CDR3 runs 18 residues. The ends lost 4 bases at V and 4 bases at J; junction bases unmatched: 11. Germline CDR1 LGHNA, CDR2 YSLEER. CDR3 DNA: TGCGCCAGCAGCCTGGGACTAGCGGGAGGCCAAAGAAATTACGAGCAGTACTTC. This codes for CASSLGLAGGQRNYEQYF.

This rearrangement joins TRBV20-1 to TRBJ1-2; no clear D gene. This CDR3 contains 11 residues. Germline assignment: CDR1 DFQATT and CDR2 SNEGSKA (reference sequence). With 6 bases removed from V and 2 bases from J, the gap between germline ends came to 7 bases. The CDR3 DNA sequence: TGCAGTGCGCAAAAGAACTATGGCTACACCTTC. This codes for CSAQKNYGYTF.

CDR3 region: CASSDSGRATQYF. In nucleotides, the CDR3 is TGTGCCAGCAGTGACTCTGGCAGAGCTACGCAGTATTTT. The V and J genes are TRBV25-1 and TRBJ2-3, with D unresolved. Trimming took off 3 bases at V and 8 bases at J, with 12 bases between the two ends. Germline CDR1 is MGHDK and CDR2 is SYGVNS. CDR3 length: 13 amino acids.

This chain joins TRBV28 and TRBJ1-2; the match to TRBD1 covers 8 bases. Trimming cost V 2 bases and J 4 bases; bases outside gene matches: 6. The CDR3 extends over 15 amino acids. Germline values: CDR1 MDHEN, CDR2 SYDVKM. The CDR3 DNA reads TGTGCCAGCAGTTTAAGGGGGACAGGCCTCTATGGCTACACCTTC. This encodes CASSLRGTGLYGYTF.

The chain has TRBV5-1 and TRBJ2-3, with D possibly matching TRBD2 (6 bases). The CDR3 extends over 16 amino acids. Germline CDR1 reads SGHRS; CDR2 reads YFSETQ. Deletions cut 3 bases from V and 2 bases from J, with 16 bases between. The CDR3 bases are TGCGCCAGCAGCTCGGGACTTGTACCATCCACAGATACGCAGTATTTT. This sequence encodes CASSSGLVPSTDTQYF.

The gene calls are TRBV19 and TRBJ2-2; no definite D call. From germline, CDR1 is LNHDA and CDR2 SQIVND (reference sequence). The V gene lost 7 bases and the J gene lost 3 bases, with 18 bases spanning the gap. The CDR3 is 16 amino acids. The CDR3 loop reads CASNDFKSFYTGELFF. Written as DNA, the CDR3 is TGTGCCAGTAATGACTTTAAGAGCTTCTACACCGGGGAGCTGTTTTTT. The full variable domain, completed using reference TRBV19 and TRBJ2-2, is DGGITQSPKYLFRKEGQNVTLSCEQNLNHDAMYWYRQDPGQGLRLIYYSQIVNDFQKGDIAEGYSVSREKKESFPLTVTSAQKNPTAFYLCASNDFKSFYTGELFFGEGSRLTVL.

The gene calls are TRBV19 and TRBJ2-2, with D tentatively TRBD2 (5 bases). Germline loops: CDR1 LNHDA, CDR2 SQIVND (reference sequence). The CDR3 has 15 amino acids. The V and J ends lost 7 bases and 2 bases respectively, with 14 bases between them. The CDR3 sequence is CASTVGSANTGELFF. In nucleotides, the CDR3 is TGTGCCAGTACCGTTGGGAGTGCTAACACCGGGGAGCTGTTTTTT.

This rearrangement joins TRBV25-1 to TRBJ1-5; TRBD1 matches at 7 bases. The germline V gene encodes CDR1 MGHDK and CDR2 SYGVNS. V dropped 8 bases and J dropped 7; count of bases not matched to a gene: 11. CDR3 length equals 14 residues. CDR3 residues: CASQQTGMGQPQHF. Here the CDR3 DNA reads TGTGCCAGCCAGCAGACAGGGATGGGACAGCCCCAGCATTTT.

The chain is built from TRBV6-5 and TRBJ2-2; D possibly corresponds to TRBD2 (6 bases). The V end was cut by 8 bases, the J end by 5 bases, with 9 bases between. The CDR3 extends over 12 amino acids. The V gene's germline CDR1 is MNHEY and CDR2 SVGAGI. The CDR3 DNA reads as TGTGCCAGCCGGGAGACTACCGGGGAGCTGTTTTTT. Residues: CASRETTGELFF.

The CDR3 here is CASSHLTPLINQETQYF. The CDR3 coding sequence is TGTGCCAGCAGCCACCTAACCCCTCTTATTAATCAAGAGACCCAGTACTTC. The chain uses TRBV14 and TRBJ2-5; D unresolved. The CDR3 contains 17 residues. Germline values: CDR1 SGHDN, CDR2 FVKESK. Deletions cut 3 bases from V and 2 bases from J, with 19 bases between.

The V and J genes are TRBV7-3 and TRBJ2-1; 10 nucleotides agree with TRBD2. Trimming cost V 8 bases and J 10 bases; bases outside gene matches: 17. The V gene's germline CDR1 is SGHTA and CDR2 FQGTGA. The CDR3 covers 16 residues. DNA of the CDR3: TGTGCCAGCGCCGCAATTGCTAGCGGGAGCCGAGGGGAGCAGTTCTTC. Translated, it gives CASAAIASGSRGEQFF.

This clone was recorded once. This specimen includes other DNA sequences encoding the same CDR3. This rearrangement joins TRBV18 to TRBJ2-5; 11 bases agree with TRBD1. Germline lookup yields CDR1 KGHSH and CDR2 LQKENI. The CDR3 extends over 15 amino acids. The V and J ends lost 2 bases and 5 bases, in that order; junction bases with no gene match: 4. CDR3 sequence (DNA): TGTGCCAGCTCACCAGGACAGGGGGCGAGGGAGACCCAGTACTTC. It specifies CASSPGQGARETQYF.

This clone was picked up one time. This sequence joins TRBV20-1 and TRBJ1-2; D is unclear. The CDR3 extends over 11 amino acids. The germline V gene encodes CDR1 DFQATT and CDR2 SNEGSKA (reference sequence). V lost 2 bases to trimming and J lost 12 bases, with 13 bases between them. The CDR3 coding sequence is TGCAGTGCTAGAAAGGACCCCTCTCACACCTTC. Translation: CSARKDPSHTF.

This clone was detected a few times. The V and J genes are TRBV7-9 and TRBJ1-1; D is ambiguous. Germline assignment: CDR1 SEHNR and CDR2 FQNEAQ (reference sequence). The CDR3 runs to 15 residues. V was cut by 1 base and J by 4 bases, with 13 bases left in between. The CDR3 coding sequence is TGTGCCAGCAGCTTAGTCTCCGGGTCGGGCACTGAAGCTTTCTTT. Protein: CASSLVSGSGTEAFF.

The chain uses TRBV27 and TRBJ2-7; tentatively, D is TRBD1 or TRBD2 (5 bases each). Germline CDR1 MNHEY, CDR2 SMNVEV (reference sequence). The V end lost 3 bases, the J end lost 2 bases, and 11 bases lay between the germline ends. This CDR3 comprises 14 residues. The DNA for the CDR3 is TGTGCCAGCAGTTTTCGGCAGGGACCCTACGAGCAGTACTTC. This encodes CASSFRQGPYEQYF.

The chain joins TRBV19 to TRBJ2-3; D is possibly TRBD2 (6 bases). Trimming removed 7 bases at V and 2 bases at J, with 16 bases between. The CDR3 has 15 amino acids. CDR1 is LNHDA and CDR2 is SQIVND in the germline V gene (reference sequence). This CDR3 is CASNSLGGVTDTQYF. The CDR3 DNA follows: TGTGCCAGTAATTCTCTTGGAGGGGTCACAGATACGCAGTATTTT.

V usage is TRBV7-2 and J usage is TRBJ2-3; no firm D call. V lost 1 base and J 1 base, leaving 9 bases between the germline ends. Germline CDR1 and CDR2: SGHTA and FQGNSA. This CDR3 is built from 15 residues. The CDR3 spells CASSLDRIGTDTQYF. CDR3 nucleotide sequence: TGTGCCAGCAGCTTAGATAGGATAGGCACAGATACGCAGTATTTT.

The chain carries TRBV27 and TRBJ2-5, with 7 bases aligning to TRBD1. The germline gives CDR1 MNHEY, CDR2 SMNVEV (reference sequence). V shed 6 bases, J shed 5 bases, and the junction held 12 bases outside the gene matches. The CDR3 runs 15 residues. CDR3 amino acids: CASSPPPGTAETQYF. The CDR3 nucleotides are TGTGCCAGCAGCCCACCTCCAGGGACAGCGGAGACCCAGTACTTC.

CDR3 nucleotide sequence: TGTGCCACCAGAGGGACAAGCGAACAGCCCCAGCATTTT. As protein: CATRGTSEQPQHF. V and J are TRBV19 and TRBJ1-5; perhaps TRBD1 as D (6 bases). Germline CDR1 reads LNHDA; CDR2 reads SQIVND (reference sequence). This CDR3 has 13 residues. V was pared by 10 bases and J by 7 bases, with 17 bases between. Together with reference TRBV19 and TRBJ1-5, the CDR3 gives the full variable domain: DGGITQSPKYLFRKEGQNVTLSCEQNLNHDAMYWYRQDPGQGLRLIYYSQIVNDFQKGDIAEGYSVSREKKESFPLTVTSAQKNPTAFYLCATRGTSEQPQHFGDGTRLSIL.